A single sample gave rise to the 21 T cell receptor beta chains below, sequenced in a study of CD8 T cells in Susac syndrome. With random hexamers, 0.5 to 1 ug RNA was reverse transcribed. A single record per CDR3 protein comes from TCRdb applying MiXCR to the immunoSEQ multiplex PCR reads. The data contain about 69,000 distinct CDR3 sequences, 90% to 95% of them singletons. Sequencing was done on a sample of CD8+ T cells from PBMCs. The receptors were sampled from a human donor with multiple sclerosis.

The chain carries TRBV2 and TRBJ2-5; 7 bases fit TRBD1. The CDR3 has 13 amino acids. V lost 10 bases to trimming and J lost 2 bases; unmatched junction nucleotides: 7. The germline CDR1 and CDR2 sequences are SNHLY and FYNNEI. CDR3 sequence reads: CAIDRVGQETQYF. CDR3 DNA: TGTGCCATCGACAGGGTTGGGCAAGAGACCCAGTACTTC.

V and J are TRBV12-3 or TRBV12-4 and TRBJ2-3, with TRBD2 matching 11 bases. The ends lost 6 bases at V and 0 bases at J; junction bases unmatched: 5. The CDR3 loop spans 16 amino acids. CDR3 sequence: CASRRLAGLSTDTQYF. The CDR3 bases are TGTGCCAGCAGACGACTAGCGGGGCTGAGCACAGATACGCAGTATTTT.

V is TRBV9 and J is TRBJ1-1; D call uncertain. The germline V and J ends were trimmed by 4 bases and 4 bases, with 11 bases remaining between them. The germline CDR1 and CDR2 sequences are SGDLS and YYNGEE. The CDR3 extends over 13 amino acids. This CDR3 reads CASSPSFLTEAFF. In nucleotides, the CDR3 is TGTGCCAGCAGCCCTAGTTTCCTCACTGAAGCTTTCTTT.

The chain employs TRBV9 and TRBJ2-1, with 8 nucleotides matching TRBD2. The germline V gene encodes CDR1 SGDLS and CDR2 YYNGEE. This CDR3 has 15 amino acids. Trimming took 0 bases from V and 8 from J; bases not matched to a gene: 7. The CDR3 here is CASSVAGGDGDEQFF. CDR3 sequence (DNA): TGTGCCAGCAGCGTAGCGGGAGGGGACGGCGATGAGCAGTTCTTC.

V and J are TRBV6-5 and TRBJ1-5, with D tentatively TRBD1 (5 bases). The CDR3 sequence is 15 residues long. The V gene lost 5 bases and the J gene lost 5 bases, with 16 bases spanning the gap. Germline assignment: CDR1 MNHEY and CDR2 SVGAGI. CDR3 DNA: TGTGCCAGCAGTCCAGGGCCTTGGGGGGATCAGCCCCAGCATTTT. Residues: CASSPGPWGDQPQHF.

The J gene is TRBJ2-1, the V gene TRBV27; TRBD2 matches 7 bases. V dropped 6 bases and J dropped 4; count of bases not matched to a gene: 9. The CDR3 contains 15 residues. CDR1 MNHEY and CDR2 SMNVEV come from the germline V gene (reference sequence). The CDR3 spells CASRPAGVGYNEQFF. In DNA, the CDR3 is TGTGCCAGCAGACCTGCGGGAGTTGGGTACAATGAGCAGTTCTTC.

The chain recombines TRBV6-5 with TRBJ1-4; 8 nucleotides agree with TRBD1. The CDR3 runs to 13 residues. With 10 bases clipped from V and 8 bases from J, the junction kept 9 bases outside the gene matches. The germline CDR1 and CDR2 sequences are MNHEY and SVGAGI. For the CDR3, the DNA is TGTGCCACCACTGGACAGGGTTTGGAAAAACTGTTTTTT. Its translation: CATTGQGLEKLFF.

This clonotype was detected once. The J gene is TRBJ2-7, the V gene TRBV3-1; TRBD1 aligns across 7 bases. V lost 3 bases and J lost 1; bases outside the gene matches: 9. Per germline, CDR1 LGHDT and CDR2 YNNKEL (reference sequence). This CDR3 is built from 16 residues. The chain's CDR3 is CASSQAQGIRSYEQYF. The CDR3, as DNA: TGTGCCAGCAGCCAGGCACAGGGGATTAGGTCCTACGAGCAGTACTTC.

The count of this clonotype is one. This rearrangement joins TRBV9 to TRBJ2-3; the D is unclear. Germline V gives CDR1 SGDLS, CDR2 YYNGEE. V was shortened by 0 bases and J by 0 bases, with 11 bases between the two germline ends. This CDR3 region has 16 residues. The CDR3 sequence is CASSVVGSRSTDTQYF. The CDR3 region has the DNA TGTGCCAGCAGCGTAGTAGGTAGCCGAAGCACAGATACGCAGTATTTT.

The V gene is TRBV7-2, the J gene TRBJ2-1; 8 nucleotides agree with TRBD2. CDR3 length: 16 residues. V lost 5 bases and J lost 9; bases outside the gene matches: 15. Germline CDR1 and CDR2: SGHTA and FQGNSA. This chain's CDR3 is CASSHDPTSARREQFF. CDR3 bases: TGTGCCAGCAGCCACGACCCGACTAGCGCGCGGCGTGAGCAGTTCTTC.

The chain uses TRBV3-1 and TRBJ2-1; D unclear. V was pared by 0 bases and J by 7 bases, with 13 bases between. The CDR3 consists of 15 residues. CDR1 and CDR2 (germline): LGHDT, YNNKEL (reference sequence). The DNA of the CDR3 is TGTGCCAGCAGCCAAGAACCGGAGTATGTGAATGAGCAGTTCTTC. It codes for CASSQEPEYVNEQFF.

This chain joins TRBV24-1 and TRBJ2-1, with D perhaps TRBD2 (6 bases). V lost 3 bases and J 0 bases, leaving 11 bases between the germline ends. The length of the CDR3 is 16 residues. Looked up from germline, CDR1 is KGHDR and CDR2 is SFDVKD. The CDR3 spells CATSDAGTYSYNEQFF. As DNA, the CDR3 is TGTGCCACCAGTGATGCGGGGACCTACTCCTACAATGAGCAGTTCTTC.

The DNA for the CDR3 is TGTGCCAGCAGCAGGACGGGAGGGCCCCACGAGCAGTACTTC. The encoded protein is CASSRTGGPHEQYF. V is TRBV9 and J is TRBJ2-7; 8 positions match TRBD2. V shed 4 bases, J shed 5 bases, and the junction held 8 bases outside the gene matches. Germline CDR1 SGDLS, CDR2 YYNGEE. CDR3 size: 14 residues.

CDR3 loop: CASSHLSEQYF. Here the CDR3 DNA reads TGCGCCAGCAGCCATCTCTCCGAGCAGTACTTC. This sequence joins TRBV4-1 and TRBJ2-7; D gene ambiguous. CDR1 and CDR2 (germline): MGHRA, YSYEKL. The CDR3 consists of 11 residues. The V end was cut by 3 bases, the J end by 6 bases, with 6 bases between.

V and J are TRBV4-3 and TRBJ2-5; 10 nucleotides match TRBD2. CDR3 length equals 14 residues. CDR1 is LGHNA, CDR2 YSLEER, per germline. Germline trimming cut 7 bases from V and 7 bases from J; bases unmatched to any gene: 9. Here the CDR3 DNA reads TGCGCCAGCAAAAGCGGGAGGGCCGCGATGACCCAGTACTTC. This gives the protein CASKSGRAAMTQYF.

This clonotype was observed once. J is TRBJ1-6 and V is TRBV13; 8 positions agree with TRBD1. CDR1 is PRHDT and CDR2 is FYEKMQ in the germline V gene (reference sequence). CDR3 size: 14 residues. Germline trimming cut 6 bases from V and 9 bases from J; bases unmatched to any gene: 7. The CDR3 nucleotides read TGTGCCAGCAGTCAGGACAGGGCATCTTCACCCCTCCACTTT. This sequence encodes CASSQDRASSPLHF.

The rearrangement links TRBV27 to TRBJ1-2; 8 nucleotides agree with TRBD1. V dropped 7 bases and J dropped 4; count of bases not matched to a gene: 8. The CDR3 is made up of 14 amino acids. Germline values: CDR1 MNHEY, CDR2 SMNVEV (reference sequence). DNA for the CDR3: TGTGCCAGCAAACTTACAGGGGGAGTCTATGGCTACACCTTC. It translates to CASKLTGGVYGYTF.

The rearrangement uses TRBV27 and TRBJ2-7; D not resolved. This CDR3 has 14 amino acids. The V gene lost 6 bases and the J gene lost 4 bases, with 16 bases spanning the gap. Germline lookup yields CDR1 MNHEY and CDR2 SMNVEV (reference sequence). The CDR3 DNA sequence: TGTGCCAGCAGCCCAGGCCAGATGTATTACGAGCAGTACTTC. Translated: CASSPGQMYYEQYF.

The CDR3 region is CASSFGPSTEAFF. CDR3 nucleotide sequence: TGTGCCAGCAGCTTTGGGCCGAGCACTGAAGCTTTCTTT. The V call is TRBV13, the J call TRBJ1-1; D gene ambiguous. The CDR3 has 13 amino acids. Germline loops: CDR1 PRHDT, CDR2 FYEKMQ (reference sequence). V was trimmed by 3 bases and J by 4 bases, leaving 9 bases between them.

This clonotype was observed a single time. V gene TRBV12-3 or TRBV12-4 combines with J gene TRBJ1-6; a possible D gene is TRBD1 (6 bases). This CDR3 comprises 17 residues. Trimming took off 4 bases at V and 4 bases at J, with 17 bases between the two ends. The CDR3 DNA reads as TGTGCCAGCAGTTCCCCTCTGCCGGGACAATATAATTCACCCCTCCACTTT. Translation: CASSSPLPGQYNSPLHF.

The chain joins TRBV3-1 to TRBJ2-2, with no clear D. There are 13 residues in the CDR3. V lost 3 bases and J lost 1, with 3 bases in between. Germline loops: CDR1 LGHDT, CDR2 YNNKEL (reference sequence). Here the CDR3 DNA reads TGTGCCAGCAGCCACCAGAACACCGGGGAGCTGTTTTTT. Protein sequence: CASSHQNTGELFF.